Given below is one T cell receptor (beta chain) in context. These data originate in a study of cytomegalovirus exposure and HLA in healthy donors. Vbeta (60) and Jbeta (13) primers were used in the PCR. Method: immunoSEQ multiplex PCR; TCRdb's copy keeps in-frame clones and lacks some. The table has roughly 90,000 clones, about four fifths seen once. With 4 bases removed from V and 5 bases from J, the gap between germline ends came to 14 bases. The CDR3 spans 14 residues. In germline, CDR1 is MDHEN, CDR2 SYDVKM. The TCR was taken from a young man in good health and CMV-seropositive. Source material: PBMCs. The chain carries TRBV28 and TRBJ1-1, with a weak D call TRBD1 (6 bases). CDR3 in amino acids: CASSSGGLSTEAFF. In DNA, the CDR3 is TGTGCCAGCAGTTCCGGGGGGCTAAGTACTGAAGCTTTCTTT.